Listed below are T cell receptor beta chains from one sample, sequenced in a study of early T cells in non-severe SARS-CoV-2 infection. TCRdb analysed the 5' RACE reads with MiXCR anew, one entry per CDR3 protein. The top ten clones hold around 15% of a sample with 65,000 to 95,000 distinct CDR3 sequences, less than 15% of them seen once. The sample was whole blood, taken at baseline. These receptors were obtained from an adult who was a healthcare worker with PCR-confirmed SARS-CoV-2 infection or an uninfected control (not recorded which). The donor label of this sample is uncertain. CDR3s include the opening cysteine and the closing phenylalanine or tryptophan. Fields, in order: J gene, V gene, D gene, clone size, CDR3 DNA, CDR3 protein. A D gene is named only where the DNA matches it firmly. The size entry is marked missing in some rows and otherwise reads once, few, many or a size class.

>TRBJ2-1|TRBV5-1|NA|many
TGCGCCAGCAGCTTGAGGGGTGGTGGCAATGAGCAGTTCTTC
CASSLRGGGNEQFF
>TRBJ2-3|TRBV27|NA|few
TGTGCCAGCAGTTTATTCCGCGGGTTATATGATACGCAGTATTTT
CASSLFRGLYDTQYF
>TRBJ1-2|TRBV18|NA|many
TGTGCCAGCTCACCGGCGGATAACTATGGCTACACCTTC
CASSPADNYGYTF
>TRBJ2-1|TRBV7-3|TRBD1|NA
TGTGCCAGCAGCCAACAGGGGTACAATGAGCAGTTCTTC
CASSQQGYNEQFF
>TRBJ1-1|TRBV5-4|NA|few
TGTGCCAGCAGCAGGGGGGAGGGGTTGAACACTGAAGCTTTCTTT
CASSRGEGLNTEAFF
>TRBJ2-7|TRBV7-8|TRBD1|NA
TGTGCCAGCAGCTTAAACCGGGACAGATCCTACGAGCAGTACTTC
CASSLNRDRSYEQYF
>TRBJ1-1|TRBV20-1|NA|NA
TGCAGTGCTAGAGATTCAGGACAGAACACTGAAGCTTTCTTT
CSARDSGQNTEAFF
>TRBJ1-2|TRBV6-1|NA|few
TGTGCCAGCAGTGTCCGGGACGCAGCTAACTATGGCTACACCTTC
CASSVRDAANYGYTF
>TRBJ2-7|TRBV11-2|TRBD2|NA
TGTGCCAGCAGCTCACGACTACTAGCGGGGGGACCCTACGAGCAGTACTTC
CASSSRLLAGGPYEQYF
>TRBJ2-3|TRBV7-2|TRBD2|few
TGTGCCAGCAGCCGGATTAGCGGGAGGGTCACAGATACGCAGTATTTT
CASSRISGRVTDTQYF
>TRBJ1-2|TRBV5-1|NA|few
TGCGCCAGCAGGACCGGGACAAAGGATGGCTACACCTTC
CASRTGTKDGYTF
>TRBJ2-3|TRBV20-1|NA|NA
TGCAGTGCTAGGACTCTGGGTGTGGATACGCAGTATTTT
CSARTLGVDTQYF
>TRBJ1-1|TRBV11-2|NA|NA
TGTGCCAGCAGCTTTGGCATAGGACAGATAAACACTGAAGCTTTCTTT
CASSFGIGQINTEAFF
>TRBJ2-7|TRBV20-1|TRBD1|NA
TGCAGTGCTAGAGGTCTGACAGGGGAACTTCACGAGCAGTACTTC
CSARGLTGELHEQYF
>TRBJ1-5|TRBV4-1|NA|many
TGCGCCAGCAGCCCCGGATTCCTTGGGAATCAGCCCCAGCATTTT
CASSPGFLGNQPQHF
>TRBJ2-3|TRBV7-2|NA|few
TGTGCCAGCAGCTTATATGCTAGAGACACAGATACGCAGTATTTT
CASSLYARDTDTQYF
>TRBJ2-2|TRBV7-2|NA|many
TGTGCCAGCAGCTTAAATGTGGGCGGGGAGCTGTTTTTT
CASSLNVGGELFF
>TRBJ1-1|TRBV20-1|NA|NA
TGCAGTGCTAGCAGTGGGAAGCACACTGAAGCTTTCTTT
CSASSGKHTEAFF
>TRBJ2-7|TRBV6-6|NA|many
TGTGCCAGCGCGGCCGCCGTCAGGGGATCCGAGCAGTACTTC
CASAAAVRGSEQYF
>TRBJ2-1|TRBV20-1|TRBD2|few
TGCAGTGCTAGAGTGGCTAGCGGGAGTATTTGGAATGAGCAGTTCTTC
CSARVASGSIWNEQFF
>TRBJ1-5|TRBV19|NA|NA
TGTGCCAGTAGTATAGCGGGGATTGGTCTCGGTCAGCCCCAGCATTTT
CASSIAGIGLGQPQHF
>TRBJ2-3|TRBV12-3/TRBV12-4|TRBD2|many
TGTGCCAGCAGACGACTAGCGGGAGGCCCCACGCAGTATTTT
CASRRLAGGPTQYF
>TRBJ1-1|TRBV25-1|NA|many
TGTGCCAGCAACACAGGGTACACTGAAGCTTTCTTT
CASNTGYTEAFF
>TRBJ2-3|TRBV5-1|NA|few
TGCGCCAGCAGCATTTCTGGCACAGATACGCAGTATTTT
CASSISGTDTQYF
>TRBJ2-5|TRBV5-4|TRBD1|NA
TGTGCCAGCAGCTTGAAGGGAGGACAGGGAGAGACCCAGTACTTC
CASSLKGGQGETQYF
>TRBJ1-6|TRBV4-3|NA|NA
TGCGCCAGCAGCCAGAGGGGTGACTCACCCCTCCACTTT
CASSQRGDSPLHF
>TRBJ1-2|TRBV6-1|NA|NA
TGTGCCAGCAGTGAAGGAGGGGACTATGGCTACACCTTC
CASSEGGDYGYTF
>TRBJ1-5|TRBV5-5|TRBD1|few
TGTGCCAGCAGCGAGGGGGCGAATCAGCCCCAGCATTTT
CASSEGANQPQHF
>TRBJ2-3|TRBV7-3|NA|many
TGTGCCAGCAGCTTGCGGGACTTCCCAGATACGCAGTATTTT
CASSLRDFPDTQYF
>TRBJ1-1|TRBV7-2|NA|many
TGTGCCAGCAGCTTACTTCCGGGGCTTAGCTTAATGAACACTGAAGCTTTCTTT
CASSLLPGLSLMNTEAFF
>TRBJ1-4|TRBV5-1|NA|NA
TGCGCCAGCAGTCCGGACAAAGTGAATGAAAAACTGTTTTTT
CASSPDKVNEKLFF
>TRBJ2-5|TRBV20-1|NA|few
TGCAGTGCTAGAGATGGGCGGGTTCAGGAGACCCAGTACTTC
CSARDGRVQETQYF
>TRBJ1-2|TRBV20-1|NA|NA
TGCAGTGCCGAAGTACAGGGAGACTATGGCTACACCTTC
CSAEVQGDYGYTF
>TRBJ2-3|TRBV3-1|TRBD2|NA
TGTGCCAGCAGCCAAGGAGCTAGCGGGGGGCTGGATACGCAGTATTTT
CASSQGASGGLDTQYF
>TRBJ2-3|TRBV6-2/TRBV6-3|NA|NA
TGTGCCAGCAGTCCCTCGGGTCGGGCAGATACGCAGTATTTT
CASSPSGRADTQYF
>TRBJ2-3|TRBV9|TRBD1|NA
TGTGCCAGCAGCGCGCCTAGGACAGGGAGAACAGATACGCAGTATTTT
CASSAPRTGRTDTQYF
>TRBJ2-7|TRBV7-2|NA|NA
TGTGCCAGCAGCAAGGACAGAATCTCCTACGAGCAGTACTTC
CASSKDRISYEQYF
>TRBJ2-3|TRBV2|TRBD2|many
TGTGCCAGCACGGGGGGGATGGATACGCAGTATTTT
CASTGGMDTQYF
>TRBJ2-3|TRBV6-2/TRBV6-3|TRBD2|few
TGTGCCAGCGGGCGCGGGGGGGCTGAAGATACGCAGTATTTT
CASGRGGAEDTQYF
>TRBJ2-3|TRBV12-3/TRBV12-4|TRBD2|few
TGTGCCAGCAGTCCCCGTTCTAGCGGGGGACTCACAGATACGCAGTATTTT
CASSPRSSGGLTDTQYF
>TRBJ2-1|TRBV7-7|NA|many
TGTGCCAGCAGCTTGGTAGTCAACACTGAGCAGTTCTTC
CASSLVVNTEQFF
>TRBJ2-7|TRBV18|TRBD2|few
TGTGCCAGCTCACTAGCGGGGGCTGACGAGCAGTACTTC
CASSLAGADEQYF
>TRBJ2-7|TRBV9|NA|few
TGTGCCAGCAGCGTAGGGGATAGTTTCTACGAGCAGTACTTC
CASSVGDSFYEQYF
>TRBJ2-1|TRBV5-5|NA|NA
TGTGCCAGCAGCGTTCTTGGTAGCTCCTACAATGAGCAGTTCTTC
CASSVLGSSYNEQFF
>TRBJ1-6|TRBV6-5|NA|few
TGTGCCAGCAGCGGGGGATATTCACCCCTCCACTTT
CASSGGYSPLHF
>TRBJ1-2|TRBV29-1|NA|NA
TGCAGCGATCCGACACCCGACTATGGCTACACCTTC
CSDPTPDYGYTF
>TRBJ2-7|TRBV6-1|TRBD2|many
TGTGCCAGCAGTGAATCGGCGGGAGGGCCCGACGAGCAGTACTTC
CASSESAGGPDEQYF
>TRBJ1-1|TRBV5-5|NA|NA
TGTGCCAGCAGCCTGTTGACAGCGAACACTGAAGCTTTCTTT
CASSLLTANTEAFF
>TRBJ1-2|TRBV7-9|NA|few
TGTGCCAGCAGCCTAAGAGACCGGGAGAGGACTGGCGGCTACACCTTC
CASSLRDRERTGGYTF
>TRBJ2-6|TRBV29-1|TRBD1|few
TGCAGCGTGGGAACAGGGGCTGGGGCCAACGTCCTGACTTTC
CSVGTGAGANVLTF
>TRBJ1-1|TRBV20-1|TRBD1|many
TGCAGTGCCAGACAGGGAGGAAGCACTGAAGCTTTCTTT
CSARQGGSTEAFF
>TRBJ2-7|TRBV20-1|TRBD2|many
TGCAGTGTAGCGGGCTCGAGACCGACGGGGAACGAGCAGTACTTC
CSVAGSRPTGNEQYF
>TRBJ1-6|TRBV25-1|NA|NA
TGTGCCAGCAGTCAGGTCACGGATTCACCCCTCCACTTT
CASSQVTDSPLHF
>TRBJ2-7|TRBV10-2|TRBD1|many
TGCGCCAGCAGTGGGAAGCGGACAGGGGAGGTCTCCTACGAGCAGTACTTC
CASSGKRTGEVSYEQYF
>TRBJ1-1|TRBV5-1|NA|few
TGCGCCAGCAGCTTGGCAACGGGAATGAACACTGAAGCTTTCTTT
CASSLATGMNTEAFF
>TRBJ1-1|TRBV7-6|NA|many
TGTGCCAGCAGCTTAGAGTACGGCGCTGAAGCTTTCTTT
CASSLEYGAEAFF